The present T cell receptor beta chain was sequenced within a study of beta chain features in type 1 diabetes. Overall study: Comparable age, gender and cell yields were observed in patients relative to healthy donors. General study results and limits: Any PCR bias toward short templates would affect both groups alike. Among all four CD4+ subsets, Type 1 diabetes patients had TCRB CDR3s that were moderately but significantly shorter.

V trimming: 1 base; J trimming: 5 bases; junction bases outside the gene matches: 6. CDR1 LGHNA and CDR2 YNFKEQ come from the germline V gene. The CDR3 runs 16 residues. All of the isolated RNA was reverse transcribed, so expressed TCRB transcripts were sequenced. An average approximately 4 million reads came from naive, central memory and regulatory T cell samples. The method was immunoSEQ multiplex PCR; TCRdb's version includes in-frame clones alone and lacks a portion of them. The sample includes about 160,000 clones, approximately 10% of them seen just once. This clone has just a few counts. Its target is unknown.

Sequencing used central memory CD4+ T cells from blood. The chain has TRBV4-2 and TRBJ2-1, with 9 bases that match TRBD2. The TCR was taken from a man aged 25-45 years with type 1 diabetes. The CDR3 DNA follows: TGTGCCAGCAGCCAAGGGTTGACTAGCGGACACAATGAGCAGTTCTTC. Translated: CASSQGLTSGHNEQFF.